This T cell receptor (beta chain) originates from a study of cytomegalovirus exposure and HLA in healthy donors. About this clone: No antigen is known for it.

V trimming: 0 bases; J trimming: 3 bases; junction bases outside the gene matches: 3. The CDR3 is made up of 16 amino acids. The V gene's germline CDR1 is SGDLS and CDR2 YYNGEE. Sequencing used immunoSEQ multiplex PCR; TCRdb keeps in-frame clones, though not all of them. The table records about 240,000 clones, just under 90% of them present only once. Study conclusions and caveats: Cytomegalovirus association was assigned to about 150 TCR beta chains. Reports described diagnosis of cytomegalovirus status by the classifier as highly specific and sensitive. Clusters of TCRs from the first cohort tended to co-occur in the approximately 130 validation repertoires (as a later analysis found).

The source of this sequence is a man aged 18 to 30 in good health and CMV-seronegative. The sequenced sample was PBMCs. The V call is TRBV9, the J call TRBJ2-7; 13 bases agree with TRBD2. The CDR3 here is CASSVGTSGRIYEQYF. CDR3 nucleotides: TGTGCCAGCAGCGTAGGGACTAGCGGGAGAATCTACGAGCAGTACTTC.